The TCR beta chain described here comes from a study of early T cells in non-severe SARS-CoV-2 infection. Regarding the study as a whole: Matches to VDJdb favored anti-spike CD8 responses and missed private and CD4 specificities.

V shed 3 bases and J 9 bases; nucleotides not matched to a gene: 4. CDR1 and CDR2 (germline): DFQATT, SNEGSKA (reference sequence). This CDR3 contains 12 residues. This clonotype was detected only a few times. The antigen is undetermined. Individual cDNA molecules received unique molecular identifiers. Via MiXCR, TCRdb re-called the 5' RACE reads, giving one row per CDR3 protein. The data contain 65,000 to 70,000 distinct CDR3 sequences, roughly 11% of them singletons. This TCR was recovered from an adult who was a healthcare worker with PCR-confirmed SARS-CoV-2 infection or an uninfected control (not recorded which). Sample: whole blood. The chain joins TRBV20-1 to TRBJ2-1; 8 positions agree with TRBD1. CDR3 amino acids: CSARQGAVEQFF. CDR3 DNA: TGCAGTGCTAGGCAGGGGGCGGTTGAGCAGTTCTTC.